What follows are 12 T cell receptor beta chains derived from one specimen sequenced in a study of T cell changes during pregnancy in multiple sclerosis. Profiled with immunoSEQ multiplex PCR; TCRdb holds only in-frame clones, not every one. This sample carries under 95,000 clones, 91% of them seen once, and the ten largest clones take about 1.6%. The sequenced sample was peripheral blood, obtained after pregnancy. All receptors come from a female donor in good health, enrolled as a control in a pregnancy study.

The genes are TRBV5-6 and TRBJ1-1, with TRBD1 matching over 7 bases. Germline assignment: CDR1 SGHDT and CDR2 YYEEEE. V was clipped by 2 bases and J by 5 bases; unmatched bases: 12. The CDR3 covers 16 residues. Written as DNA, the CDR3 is TGTGCCAGCAGCTTAGAGACAGGGTACGCGGGTACTGAAGCTTTCTTT. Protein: CASSLETGYAGTEAFF.

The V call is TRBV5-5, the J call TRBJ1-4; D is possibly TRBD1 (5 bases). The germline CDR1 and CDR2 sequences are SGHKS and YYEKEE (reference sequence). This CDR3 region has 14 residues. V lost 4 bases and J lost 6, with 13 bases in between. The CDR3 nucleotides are TGTGCCAGCAGCCCGGACATTCGGGATGAAAAACTGTTTTTT. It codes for CASSPDIRDEKLFF.

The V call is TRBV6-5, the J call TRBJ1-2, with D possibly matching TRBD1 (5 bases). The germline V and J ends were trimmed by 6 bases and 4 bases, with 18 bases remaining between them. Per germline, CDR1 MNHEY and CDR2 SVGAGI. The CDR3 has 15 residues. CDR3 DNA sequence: TGTGCCAGCAGAGGAGGTTCGGGGGGGGTCTATGGCTACACCTTC. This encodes CASRGGSGGVYGYTF.

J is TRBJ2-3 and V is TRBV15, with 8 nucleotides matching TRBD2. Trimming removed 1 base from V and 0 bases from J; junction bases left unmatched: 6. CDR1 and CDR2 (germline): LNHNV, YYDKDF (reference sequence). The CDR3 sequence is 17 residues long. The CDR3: CATSRGSGVTSTDTQYF. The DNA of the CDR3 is TGTGCCACCAGCAGAGGTAGCGGGGTAACTAGCACAGATACGCAGTATTTT.

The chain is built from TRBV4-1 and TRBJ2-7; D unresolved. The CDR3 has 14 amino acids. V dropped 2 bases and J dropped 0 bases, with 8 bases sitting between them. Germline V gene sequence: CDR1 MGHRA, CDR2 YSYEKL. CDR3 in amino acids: CASSQRLSSYEQYF. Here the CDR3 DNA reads TGCGCCAGCAGCCAACGCCTGAGCTCCTACGAGCAGTACTTC.

The DNA for the CDR3 is TGTGCCAGCACTGGAGGCCTCTATGGCTACACCTTC. Translated, it gives CASTGGLYGYTF. The chain employs TRBV28 and TRBJ1-2; no reliable D call. CDR3 size: 12 residues. The V gene lost 7 bases and the J gene lost 4 bases, with 10 bases spanning the gap. The germline gives CDR1 MDHEN, CDR2 SYDVKM.

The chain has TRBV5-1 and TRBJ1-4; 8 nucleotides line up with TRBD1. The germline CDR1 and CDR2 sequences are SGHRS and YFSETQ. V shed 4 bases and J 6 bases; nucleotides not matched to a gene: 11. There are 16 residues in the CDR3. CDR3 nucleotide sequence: TGCGCCAGCAGCCCGACAGGGGCACCTTCGTATGAAAAACTGTTTTTT. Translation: CASSPTGAPSYEKLFF.

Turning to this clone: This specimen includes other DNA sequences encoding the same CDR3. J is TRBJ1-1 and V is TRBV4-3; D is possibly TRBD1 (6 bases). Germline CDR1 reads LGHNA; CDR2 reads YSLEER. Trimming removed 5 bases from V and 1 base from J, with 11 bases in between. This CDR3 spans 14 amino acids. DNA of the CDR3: TGCGCCAGCAGCAAAAACAGGGAGAACACTGAAGCTTTCTTT. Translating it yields CASSKNRENTEAFF.

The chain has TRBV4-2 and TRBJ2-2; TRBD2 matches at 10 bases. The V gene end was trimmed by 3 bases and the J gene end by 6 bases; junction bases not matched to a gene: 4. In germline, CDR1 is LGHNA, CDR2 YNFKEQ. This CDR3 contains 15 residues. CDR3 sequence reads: CASSHGLAAPGELFF. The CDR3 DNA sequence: TGTGCCAGCAGCCACGGACTAGCGGCCCCCGGGGAGCTGTTTTTT.

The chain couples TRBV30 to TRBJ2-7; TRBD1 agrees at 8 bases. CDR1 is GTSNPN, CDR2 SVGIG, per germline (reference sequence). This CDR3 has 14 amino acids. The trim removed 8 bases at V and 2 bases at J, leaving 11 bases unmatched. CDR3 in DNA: TGTGCCGCCACGGGGGCAGGGGGCACCTACGAGCAGTACTTC. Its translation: CAATGAGGTYEQYF.

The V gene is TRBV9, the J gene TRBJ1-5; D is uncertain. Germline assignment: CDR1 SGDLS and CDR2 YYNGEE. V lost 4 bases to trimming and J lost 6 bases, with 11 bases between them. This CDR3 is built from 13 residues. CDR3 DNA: TGTGCCAGCAGCCCCCGCGCGGGTCAGCCCCAGCATTTT. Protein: CASSPRAGQPQHF.

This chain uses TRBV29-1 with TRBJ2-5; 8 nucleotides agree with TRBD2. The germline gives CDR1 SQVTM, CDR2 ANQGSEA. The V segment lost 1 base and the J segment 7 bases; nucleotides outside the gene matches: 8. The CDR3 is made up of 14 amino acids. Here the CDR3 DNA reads TGCAGCGTTGAAGGAAATGGACTAGCAGGGACCCAGTACTTC. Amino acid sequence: CSVEGNGLAGTQYF.